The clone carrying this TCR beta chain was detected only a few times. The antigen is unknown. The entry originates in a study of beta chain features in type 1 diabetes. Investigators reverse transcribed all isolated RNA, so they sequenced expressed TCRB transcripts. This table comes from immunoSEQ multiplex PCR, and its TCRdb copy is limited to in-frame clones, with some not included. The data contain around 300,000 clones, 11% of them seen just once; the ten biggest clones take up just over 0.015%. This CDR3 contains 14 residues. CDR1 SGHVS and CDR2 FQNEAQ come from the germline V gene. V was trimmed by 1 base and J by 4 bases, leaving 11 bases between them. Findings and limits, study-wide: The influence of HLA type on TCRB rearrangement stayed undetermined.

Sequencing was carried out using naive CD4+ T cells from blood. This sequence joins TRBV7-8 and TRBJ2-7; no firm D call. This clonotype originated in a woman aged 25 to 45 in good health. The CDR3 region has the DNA TGTGCCAGCAGCTTAGACGAGTCACGATACGAGCAGTACTTC. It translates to CASSLDESRYEQYF. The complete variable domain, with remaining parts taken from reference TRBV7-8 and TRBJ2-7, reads GAGVSQSPRYKVAKRGQDVALRCDPISGHVSLFWYQQALGQGPEFLTYFQNEAQLDKSGLPSDRFFAERPEGSVSTLKIQRTQQEDSAVYLCASSLDESRYEQYFGPGTRLTVT.